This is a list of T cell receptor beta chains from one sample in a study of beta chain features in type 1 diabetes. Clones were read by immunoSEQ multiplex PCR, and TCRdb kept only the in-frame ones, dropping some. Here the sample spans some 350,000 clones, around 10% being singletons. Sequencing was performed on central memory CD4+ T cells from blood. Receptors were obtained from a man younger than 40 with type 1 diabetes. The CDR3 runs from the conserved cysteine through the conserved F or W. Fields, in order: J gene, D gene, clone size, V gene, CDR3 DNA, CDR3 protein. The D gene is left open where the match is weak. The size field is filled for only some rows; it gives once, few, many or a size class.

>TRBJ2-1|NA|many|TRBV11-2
TGTGCCAGCAGCCCGGTAGATGAGCAGTTCTTC
CASSPVDEQFF
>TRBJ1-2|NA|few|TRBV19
TGTGCCAGTAGTCCTGACAGCGAGTATGGCTACACCTTC
CASSPDSEYGYTF
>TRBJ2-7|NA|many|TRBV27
TGTGCCAGCAGTTTATCCCCTGCGGGGACCTACGAGCAGTACTTC
CASSLSPAGTYEQYF
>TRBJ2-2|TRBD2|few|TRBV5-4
TGTGCCAGCAGCTTGATAGTAGCGGGAAGCGGGGAGCTGTTTTTT
CASSLIVAGSGELFF
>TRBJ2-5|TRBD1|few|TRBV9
TGTGCCAGCAGCGTTAGCAGGGGGATGAAGGAAGAGACCCAGTACTTC
CASSVSRGMKEETQYF
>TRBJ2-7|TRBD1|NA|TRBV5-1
TGCGCCAGCAGCAGGACAGGTTCCTACGAGCAGTACTTC
CASSRTGSYEQYF
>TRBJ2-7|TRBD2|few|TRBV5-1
TGCGCCAGCAGCTTAGGGCCGGGGGGAGGAGGCGAGCAGTACTTC
CASSLGPGGGGEQYF
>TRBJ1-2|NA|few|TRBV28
TGTGCCAGCAGGCGGGAGGGGTCGTCCTATGGCTACACCTTC
CASRREGSSYGYTF
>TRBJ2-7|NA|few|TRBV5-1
TGCGCCAGCAGCCACCCCGGGACCTCTGAGCAGTACTTC
CASSHPGTSEQYF
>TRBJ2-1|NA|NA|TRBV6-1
TGTGCCAGCAGTTCCGAGACAGCTTACAATGAGCAGTTCTTC
CASSSETAYNEQFF
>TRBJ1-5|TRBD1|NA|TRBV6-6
TGTGCCAGCACCCGGACAGGGGCCGGCAATCAGCCCCAGCATTTT
CASTRTGAGNQPQHF
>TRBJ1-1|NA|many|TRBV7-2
TGTGCCAGCAGCTTAGGCGGGGGCGCGGACACTGAAGCTTTCTTT
CASSLGGGADTEAFF
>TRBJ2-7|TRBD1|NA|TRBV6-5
TGTGCCAGCAGTTGGTCCGGGACAGGGCTGTACGAGCAGTACTTC
CASSWSGTGLYEQYF
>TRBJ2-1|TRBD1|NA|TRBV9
TGTGCCAGCAGCGGGAACAGGGGATACAATGAGCAGTTCTTC
CASSGNRGYNEQFF
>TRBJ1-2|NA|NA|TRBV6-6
TGTGCCAGGAGTTGCCGGACAGCGTTCCTGTATGGCTACACCTTC
CARSCRTAFLYGYTF
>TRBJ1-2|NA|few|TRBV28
TGTGCCAGCATTAAGGGGACTAACTATGGCTACACCTTC
CASIKGTNYGYTF
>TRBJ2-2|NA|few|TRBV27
TGTGCCAGCAGTCCGACTCGGGGGGGGGAGCTGTTTTTT
CASSPTRGGELFF
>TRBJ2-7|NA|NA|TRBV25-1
TGTGCCAGCACCGTACCGAGGACGGAGACCTACGAGCAGTACTTC
CASTVPRTETYEQYF
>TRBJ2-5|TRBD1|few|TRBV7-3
TGTGCCAGCAGCTTATCGGGACAGGGTGGAGAGACCCAGTACTTC
CASSLSGQGGETQYF
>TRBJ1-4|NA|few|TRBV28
TGTGCCAGCAGACACGCAAGGGGGACTAATGAAAAACTGTTTTTT
CASRHARGTNEKLFF
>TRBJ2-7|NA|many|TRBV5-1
TGCGCCAGCAGCTCAACCGGCCAGCGGTACTTC
CASSSTGQRYF
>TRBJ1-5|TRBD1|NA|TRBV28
TGTGCCAGCAGTCATGGGACAGCCGGCAATCAGCCCCAGCATTTT
CASSHGTAGNQPQHF
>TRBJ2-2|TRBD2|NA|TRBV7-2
TGTGCCAGCAGCTTAGGATCCCAAGTAGCGGGGCTTTTT
CASSLGSQVAGLF
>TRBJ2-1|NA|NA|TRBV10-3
TGTGCCATCAGGGGGACTTCTATCAATGAGCAGTTCTTC
CAIRGTSINEQFF
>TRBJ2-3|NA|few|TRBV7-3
TGTGCCAGCAGCTTGTCAGGGTTAGATACGCAGTATTTT
CASSLSGLDTQYF
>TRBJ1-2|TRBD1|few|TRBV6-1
TGTGCCATCAGGGAGGACAGGGAGAGTGGCTACACCTTC
CAIREDRESGYTF
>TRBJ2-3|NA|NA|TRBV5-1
TGCGCCAGCACCCGAGGAGCAGGGAATACCTTCGGCACAGATACGCAGTATTTT
CASTRGAGNTFGTDTQYF
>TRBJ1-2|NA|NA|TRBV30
TGTGCCTGGAGCTCCTCCGGGATGGGGACCTATGGCTACACCTTC
CAWSSSGMGTYGYTF
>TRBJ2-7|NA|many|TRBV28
TGTGCCAGCAGTCCGCCGTCGGCGGGATTCTACGAGCAGTACTTC
CASSPPSAGFYEQYF
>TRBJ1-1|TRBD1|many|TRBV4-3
TGCGCCAGCAGCTCCCTTTACAGGGGTTCTGAAGCTTTCTTT
CASSSLYRGSEAFF
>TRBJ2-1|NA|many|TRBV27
TGTGCCAGCAGTTTATCGATCCTTGATGAGCAGTTCTTC
CASSLSILDEQFF
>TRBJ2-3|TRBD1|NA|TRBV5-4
TGTGCCAGCAGCGATGGACAGGGTTCAGATACGCAGTATTTT
CASSDGQGSDTQYF
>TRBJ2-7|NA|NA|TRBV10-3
TGTGCCACCTTGGCAGGGCGGTACGAGCAGTACTTC
CATLAGRYEQYF
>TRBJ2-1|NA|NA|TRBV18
TGTGCCAGCTCACCGATTAACGGAAGGGGGAATGAGCAGTTCTTC
CASSPINGRGNEQFF
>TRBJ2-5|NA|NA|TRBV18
TGTGCCAGCCGAGCCCGGACAGAGCAAGAGACCCAGTACTTC
CASRARTEQETQYF
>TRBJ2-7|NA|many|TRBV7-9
TGTGCCAGCAGCCGGTCCACCTTCTACGAGCAGTACTTC
CASSRSTFYEQYF
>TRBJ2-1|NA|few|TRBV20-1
TGCAGTGCTAGAGCCGGGACTCAGCAGTTCTTC
CSARAGTQQFF
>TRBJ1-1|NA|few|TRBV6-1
TGTGCCAGCAGTGAAAGTAAGGGGGACGCCGCTGTCTTT
CASSESKGDAAVF
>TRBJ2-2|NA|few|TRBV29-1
TGCAGCGTTGAGGCATCAACAGGGTCTACCGGGGAGCTGTTTTTT
CSVEASTGSTGELFF
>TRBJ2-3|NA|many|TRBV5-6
TGTGCCAGCAGCTCCCGAGACGCTAAATCGGGTACGCAGTATTTT
CASSSRDAKSGTQYF
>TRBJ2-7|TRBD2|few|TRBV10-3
TGTGCCATCAGTGCCTTACTAGCGGGGGCCTACGAGCAGTACTTC
CAISALLAGAYEQYF
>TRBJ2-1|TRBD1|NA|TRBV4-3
TGCGCCAGCAGCCGGGTCGGACAGGGGGAGGGCAATGAGCAGTTCTTC
CASSRVGQGEGNEQFF
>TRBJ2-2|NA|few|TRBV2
TGTGCCAGCAGCGGGGATATCGACACTAACACCGGGGAGCTGTTTTTT
CASSGDIDTNTGELFF
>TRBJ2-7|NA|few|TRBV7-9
TGTGCCAGCAGCTCCATTCGGGACACGCCTGTCGAGCAGTACTTC
CASSSIRDTPVEQYF
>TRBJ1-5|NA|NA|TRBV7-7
TGTGCTAGCAGCTTAGGGGTCGGTCAGCCCCAGCATTTT
CASSLGVGQPQHF
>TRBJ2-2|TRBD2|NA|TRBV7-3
TGTGCCAGCAGCCCCACAGGACTAGAGAACACCGGGGAGCTGTTTTTT
CASSPTGLENTGELFF
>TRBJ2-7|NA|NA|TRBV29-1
TGCAGCGTTCTTCCGCAGGGTTCGGCCTACGAGCAGTACTTC
CSVLPQGSAYEQYF
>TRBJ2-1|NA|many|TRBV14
TGTGCCAGCAGCCGGAGGAGGGAAACGGATGAGCAGTTCTTC
CASSRRRETDEQFF
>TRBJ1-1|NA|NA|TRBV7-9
TGTGCCAGCAGCCCAGGGTCCAACACTGAAGCTTTCTTT
CASSPGSNTEAFF